This T cell receptor beta chain was identified in a study of cytomegalovirus exposure and HLA in healthy donors. Study overall: The study placed about 86% of its roughly 410 genotyped donors in the Caucasian-associated ancestry cluster. Overall study results and limits: Within an earlier analysis, most TCR beta V segments proved productive either about 87% or about 30% of the time. Published work reported that the classifier diagnosed cytomegalovirus status with high specificity and sensitivity.

The CDR3 extends over 13 amino acids. Germline CDR1 and CDR2: GTSNPN and SVGIG (reference sequence). The ends lost 5 bases at V and 2 bases at J; junction bases unmatched: 3. PCR involved 60 Vbeta and 13 Jbeta primers. Assay: immunoSEQ multiplex PCR; the TCRdb copy retains only in-frame clones and omits some. The sample consists of nearly 70,000 clones, 74% of them appearing once. Concerning this clone itself: The antigen is not known.

The sequencing input was PBMCs. The receptor comes from a woman aged 55-69 years in good health and CMV-seropositive. The chain is built from TRBV30 and TRBJ2-7, with TRBD1 identical over 10 bases. In DNA form, the CDR3 reads TGTGCCTGGGCCGGGACAGGGGCCTACGAGCAGTACTTC. This encodes CAWAGTGAYEQYF.